One T cell receptor (beta chain) is described in this entry. Its matching antigen is unknown. Per sample, reverse transcription was split into eight reactions. TCRdb re-called the 5' RACE reads and catalogs CDR3 proteins one per entry, DNA excluded. The sample has some 400,000 distinct CDR3 sequences, and its top ten clones hold about 2.4%. This specimen comes from a study of monozygotic twins with inflammatory bowel disease. Study results and caveats: Healthy twins showed more clonotype sharing with others than IBD patients, especially patients with disease activity.

The germline gives CDR1 SNHLY, CDR2 FYNNEI. This CDR3 spans 14 amino acids. The sequenced sample was blood. This chain connects TRBV2 to TRBJ2-7. The receptor comes from a human donor with ulcerative colitis or Crohn's disease, or a healthy co-twin of an affected twin (not recorded which). CDR3 sequence reads: CASSEDRDLYEQYF. The variable domain in full, with the rest retrieved from reference TRBV2 and TRBJ2-7, is EPEVTQTPSHQVTQMGQEVILRCVPISNHLYFYWYRQILGQKVEFLVSFYNNEISEKSEIFDDQFSVERPDGSNFTLKIRSTKLEDSAMYFCASSEDRDLYEQYFGPGTRLTVT.